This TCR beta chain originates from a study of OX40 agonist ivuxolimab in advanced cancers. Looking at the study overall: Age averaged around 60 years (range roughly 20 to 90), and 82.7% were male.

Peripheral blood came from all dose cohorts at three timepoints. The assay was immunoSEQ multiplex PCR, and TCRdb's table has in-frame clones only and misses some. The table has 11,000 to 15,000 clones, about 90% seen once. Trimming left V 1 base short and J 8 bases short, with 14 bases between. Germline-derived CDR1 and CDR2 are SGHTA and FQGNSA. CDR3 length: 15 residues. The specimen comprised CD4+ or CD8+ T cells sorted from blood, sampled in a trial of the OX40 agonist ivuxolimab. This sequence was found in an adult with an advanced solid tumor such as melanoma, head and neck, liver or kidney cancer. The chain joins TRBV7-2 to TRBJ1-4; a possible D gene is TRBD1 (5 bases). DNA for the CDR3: TGTGCCAGCAGCTTAGAGGGCAGGGTACAAGAAAAACTGTTTTTT. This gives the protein CASSLEGRVQEKLFF. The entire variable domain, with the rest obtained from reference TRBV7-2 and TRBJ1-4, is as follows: GAGVSQSPSNKVTEKGKDVELRCDPISGHTALYWYRQSLGQGLEFLIYFQGNSAPDKSGLPSDRFSAERTGGSVSTLTIQRTQQEDSAVYLCASSLEGRVQEKLFFGSGTQLSVL.